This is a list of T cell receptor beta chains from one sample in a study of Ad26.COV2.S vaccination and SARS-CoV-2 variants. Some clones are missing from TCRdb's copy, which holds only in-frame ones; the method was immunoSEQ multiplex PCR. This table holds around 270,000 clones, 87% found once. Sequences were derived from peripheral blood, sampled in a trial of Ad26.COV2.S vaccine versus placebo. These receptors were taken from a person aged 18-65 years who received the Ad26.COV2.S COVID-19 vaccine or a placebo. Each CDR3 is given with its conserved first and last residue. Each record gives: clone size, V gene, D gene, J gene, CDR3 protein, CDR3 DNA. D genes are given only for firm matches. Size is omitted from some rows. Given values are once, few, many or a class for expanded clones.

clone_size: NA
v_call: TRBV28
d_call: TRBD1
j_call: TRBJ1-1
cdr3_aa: CASSFRQGAAFF
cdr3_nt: TGTGCCAGCAGTTTCCGACAGGGGGCGGCTTTCTTT

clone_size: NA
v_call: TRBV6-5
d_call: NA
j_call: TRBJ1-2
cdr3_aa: CASSYSWTNYGYTF
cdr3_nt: TGTGCCAGCAGTTACTCGTGGACTAACTATGGCTACACCTTC

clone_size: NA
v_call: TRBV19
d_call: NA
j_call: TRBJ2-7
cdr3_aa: CASSIQIGDYEQYF
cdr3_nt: TGTGCCAGTAGTATTCAAATAGGAGACTACGAGCAGTACTTC

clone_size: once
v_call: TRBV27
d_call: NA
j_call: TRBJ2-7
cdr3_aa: CASSLRQGPYEQYF
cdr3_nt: TGTGCCAGCAGTTTAAGGCAGGGGCCCTACGAGCAGTACTTC

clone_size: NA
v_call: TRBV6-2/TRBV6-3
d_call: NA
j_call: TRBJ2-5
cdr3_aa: CASSYSGVSETQYF
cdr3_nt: TGTGCCAGCAGTTACTCGGGCGTCTCGGAGACCCAGTACTTC

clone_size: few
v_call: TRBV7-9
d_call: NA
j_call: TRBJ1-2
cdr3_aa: CASSFPGPNYGYTF
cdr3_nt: TGTGCCAGCAGCTTTCCAGGGCCCAACTATGGCTACACCTTC

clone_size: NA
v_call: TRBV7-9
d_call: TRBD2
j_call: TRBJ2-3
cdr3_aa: CASSLGLAGDLDTQYF
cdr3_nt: TGTGCCAGCAGCTTAGGCCTAGCGGGAGATTTAGATACGCAGTATTTT

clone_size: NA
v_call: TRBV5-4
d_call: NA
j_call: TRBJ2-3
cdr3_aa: CASSLTSVTDTQYF
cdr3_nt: TGTGCCAGCAGCTTGACAAGCGTCACAGATACGCAGTATTTT

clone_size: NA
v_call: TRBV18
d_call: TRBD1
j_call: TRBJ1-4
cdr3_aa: CASSQGVNEKLFF
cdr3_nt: TGTGCCAGCTCCCAGGGGGTTAATGAAAAACTGTTTTTT

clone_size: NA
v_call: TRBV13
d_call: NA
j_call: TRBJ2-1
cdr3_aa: CASSQGRTSYNEQFF
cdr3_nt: TGTGCCAGCAGCCAGGGACGGACTTCCTACAATGAGCAGTTCTTC

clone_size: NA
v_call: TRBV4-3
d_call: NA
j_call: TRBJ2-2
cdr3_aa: CASSQVLVSPTGELFF
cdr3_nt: TGCGCCAGCAGCCAAGTATTAGTCAGTCCAACCGGGGAGCTGTTTTTT

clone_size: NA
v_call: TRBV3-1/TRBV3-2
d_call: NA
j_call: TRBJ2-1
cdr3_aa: CASTRRSASSGEQFF
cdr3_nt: TGTGCCAGCACTCGACGGAGCGCATCATCGGGGGAGCAGTTCTTC

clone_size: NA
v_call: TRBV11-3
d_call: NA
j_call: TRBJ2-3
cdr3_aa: CASSSRSGGYADTQYF
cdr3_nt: TGTGCCAGCAGCTCCCGATCCGGGGGCTATGCGGATACGCAGTATTTT

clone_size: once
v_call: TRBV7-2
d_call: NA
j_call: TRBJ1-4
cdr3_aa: CASSLDEKLFF
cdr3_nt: TGTGCCAGCAGCTTAGATGAAAAACTGTTTTTT

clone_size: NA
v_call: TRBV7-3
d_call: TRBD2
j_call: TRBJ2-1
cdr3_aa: CASSFTSGGKNEQFF
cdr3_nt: TGTGCCAGCAGCTTTACTAGCGGGGGGAAAAATGAGCAGTTCTTC

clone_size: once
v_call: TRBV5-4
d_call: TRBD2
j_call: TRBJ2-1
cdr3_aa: CASSPWTSRHNEQFF
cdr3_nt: TGTGCCAGCAGCCCCTGGACTAGCAGACACAATGAGCAGTTCTTC

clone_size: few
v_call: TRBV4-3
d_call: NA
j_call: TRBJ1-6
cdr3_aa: CASSHTSDNNSPLHF
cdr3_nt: TGCGCCAGCAGCCATACGTCGGATAATAATTCACCCCTCCACTTT

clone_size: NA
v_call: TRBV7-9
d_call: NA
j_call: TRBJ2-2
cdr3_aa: CASSSGVTGDSNTGELFF
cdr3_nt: TGTGCCAGCAGCTCCGGGGTGACGGGGGATTCGAACACCGGGGAGCTGTTTTTT

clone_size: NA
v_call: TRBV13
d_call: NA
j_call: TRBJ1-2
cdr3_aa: CASSQGQNLYGYTF
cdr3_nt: TGTGCCAGCAGCCAGGGACAAAATCTATATGGCTACACCTTC

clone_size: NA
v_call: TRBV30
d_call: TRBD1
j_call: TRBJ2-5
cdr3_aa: CAWGRDRQTQYF
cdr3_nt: TGTGCCTGGGGCCGGGACAGGCAGACCCAGTACTTC

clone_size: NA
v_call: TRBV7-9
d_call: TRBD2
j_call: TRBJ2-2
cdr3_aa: CASSLFSGTIGELFF
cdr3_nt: TGTGCCAGCAGCTTATTCAGCGGGACCATCGGGGAGCTGTTTTTT

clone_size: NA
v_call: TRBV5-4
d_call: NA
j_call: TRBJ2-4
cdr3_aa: CASSRKNIQYF
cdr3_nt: TGTGCCAGCAGCCGGAAAAACATTCAGTACTTC

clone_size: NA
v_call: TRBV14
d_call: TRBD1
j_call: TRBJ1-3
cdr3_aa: CASRGQGYTGNTIYF
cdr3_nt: TGTGCCAGCAGGGGACAGGGTTACACTGGAAACACCATATATTTT

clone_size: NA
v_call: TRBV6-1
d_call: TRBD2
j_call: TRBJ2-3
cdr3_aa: CASSEARGRPDTQYF
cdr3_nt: TGTGCCAGCAGTGAAGCGCGGGGGAGGCCAGATACGCAGTATTTT

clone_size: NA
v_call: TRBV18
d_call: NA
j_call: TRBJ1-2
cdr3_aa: CASSEDGLNYGYTF
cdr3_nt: TGTGCCAGCTCAGAGGACGGTCTTAACTATGGCTACACCTTC

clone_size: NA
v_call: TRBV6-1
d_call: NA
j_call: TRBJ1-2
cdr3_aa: CASSETANYGYTF
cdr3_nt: TGTGCCAGCAGTGAAACAGCTAACTATGGCTACACCTTC

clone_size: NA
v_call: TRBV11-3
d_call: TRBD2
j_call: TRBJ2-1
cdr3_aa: CASSLYPSGSNEQFF
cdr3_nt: TGTGCCAGCAGCTTATACCCTAGCGGGAGCAATGAGCAGTTCTTC

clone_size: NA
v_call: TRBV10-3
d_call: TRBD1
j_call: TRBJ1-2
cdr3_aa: CAISESNEGARGYTF
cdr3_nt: TGTGCCATCAGTGAGTCAAATGAGGGGGCGCGGGGCTACACCTTC

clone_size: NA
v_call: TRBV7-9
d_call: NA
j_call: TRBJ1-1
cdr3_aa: CASSLVYGAFF
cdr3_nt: TGTGCCAGCAGCTTAGTCTATGGGGCTTTCTTT

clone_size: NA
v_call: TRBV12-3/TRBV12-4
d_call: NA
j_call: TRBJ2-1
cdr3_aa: CASSLLEEQFF
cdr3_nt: TGTGCCAGCAGTTTACTAGAAGAGCAGTTCTTC

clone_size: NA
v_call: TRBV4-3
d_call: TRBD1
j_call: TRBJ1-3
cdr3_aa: CASSQDWAGQGFRNTIYF
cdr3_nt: TGCGCCAGCAGCCAAGATTGGGCGGGACAGGGCTTTCGAAACACCATATATTTT

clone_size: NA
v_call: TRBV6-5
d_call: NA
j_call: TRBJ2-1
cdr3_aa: CASSSDGLGVEFF
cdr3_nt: TGTGCCAGCAGTTCCGACGGACTCGGCGTGGAGTTCTTC

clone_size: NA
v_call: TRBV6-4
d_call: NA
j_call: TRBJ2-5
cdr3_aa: CASSDSMSRAKETQYF
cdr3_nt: TGTGCCAGCAGTGACTCGATGTCTCGGGCTAAAGAGACCCAGTACTTC

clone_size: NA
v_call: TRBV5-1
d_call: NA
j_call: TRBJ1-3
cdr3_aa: CASSLGHAVGNTIYF
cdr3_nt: TGCGCCAGCAGCTTAGGTCATGCAGTTGGAAACACCATATATTTT

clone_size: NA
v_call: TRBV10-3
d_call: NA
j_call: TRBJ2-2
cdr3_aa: CAISESRTNTGELFF
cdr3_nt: TGTGCCATCAGTGAGTCTAGGACTAACACCGGGGAGCTGTTTTTT

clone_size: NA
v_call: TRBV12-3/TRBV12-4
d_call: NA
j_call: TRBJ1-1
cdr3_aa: CASSLVGGNEAFF
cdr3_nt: TGTGCCAGCAGTTTGGTAGGGGGTAATGAAGCTTTCTTT

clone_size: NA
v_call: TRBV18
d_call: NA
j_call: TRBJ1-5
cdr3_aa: CASSPGDNQPQHF
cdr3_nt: TGTGCCAGCTCGCCAGGGGATAATCAGCCCCAGCATTTT

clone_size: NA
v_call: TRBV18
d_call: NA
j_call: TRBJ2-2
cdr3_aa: CASSPPAGTGNTGELFF
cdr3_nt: TGTGCCAGCTCACCACCGGCTGGGACGGGAAACACCGGGGAGCTGTTTTTT

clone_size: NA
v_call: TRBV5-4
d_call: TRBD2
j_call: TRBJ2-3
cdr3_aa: CASSPTAGGGTDTQYF
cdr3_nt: TGTGCCAGCAGCCCGACAGCGGGGGGAGGGACAGATACGCAGTATTTT

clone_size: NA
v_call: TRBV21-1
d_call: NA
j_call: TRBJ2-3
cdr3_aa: CASSITLGGPVDTQYF
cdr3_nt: TGTGCTAGCAGCATTACACTGGGGGGGCCCGTGGATACGCAGTATTTT

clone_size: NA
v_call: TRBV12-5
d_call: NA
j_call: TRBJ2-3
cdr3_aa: CASGLTLFTDTQYF
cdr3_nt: TGTGCTAGTGGATTGACCCTTTTCACAGATACGCAGTATTTT

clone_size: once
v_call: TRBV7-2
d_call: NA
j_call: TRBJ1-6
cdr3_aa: CASSPQGSSSPLHF
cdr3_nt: TGTGCCAGCAGCCCCCAGGGTTCTAGTTCACCCCTCCACTTT

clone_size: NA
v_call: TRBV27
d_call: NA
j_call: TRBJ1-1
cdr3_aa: CASSFFTLGGKTEAFF
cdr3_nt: TGTGCCAGCAGTTTTTTTACGCTGGGGGGGAAGACTGAAGCTTTCTTT

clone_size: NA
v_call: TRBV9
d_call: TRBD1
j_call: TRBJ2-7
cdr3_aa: CASSAGQPTYEQYF
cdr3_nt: TGTGCCAGCAGCGCGGGACAGCCAACCTACGAGCAGTACTTC

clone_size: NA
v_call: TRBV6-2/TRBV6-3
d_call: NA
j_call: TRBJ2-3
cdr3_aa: CASSGASSTDTQYF
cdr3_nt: TGTGCCAGCAGTGGGGCTTCTAGCACAGATACGCAGTATTTT